Sequencing of this TCR beta chain was carried out in a study of vaccination and CD4 T cells after COVID-19. As for the study in general: The study enrolled six male and four female convalescents, two of whom were Hispanic.

Details on this clonotype: Antigen specificity is unknown.

Overall study results and limits: Among convalescent patients, a median around 86% of reactive clones emerged only after vaccination.

TCRdb re-called the PCR reads with MiXCR, one entry per CDR3 protein. The table includes tens of thousands of distinct CDR3 sequences, about 58% detected once. The source of this sequence is a human donor who had recovered from COVID-19. The specimen comprised CD4+ T cells from blood, sampled before SARS-CoV-2 vaccination.

CDR3 coding DNA: TGTGCCAGCAGCTTAGGCGGGAGTCCCTCCTACAATGAGCAGTTCTTC. Translation gives CASSLGGSPSYNEQFF. The V gene is TRBV7-3, the J gene TRBJ2-1; 7 bases fit TRBD2. The germline CDR1 and CDR2 sequences are SGHTA and FQGTGA. CDR3 length: 16 residues. V shed 2 bases and J 0 bases; nucleotides not matched to a gene: 4.